This TCR beta chain was recorded in a study of cytomegalovirus exposure and HLA in healthy donors. Study-wide context: Samples from HLA-typed donors yielded some 85 million unique TCRs in an early data release. Study conclusions and caveats: HLA alleles were associated with around 17,000 TCR beta sequences in a later analysis at 0.05 false discovery rate. Rarity held for most TCR sequences, but there were some public TCRs that occurred in many donors. Productive status was seen about 90% or about 30% of the time for most TCR beta V segments in an earlier analysis.

To note about this clone: The antigen is undetermined.

PCR involved 60 Vbeta and 13 Jbeta primers. Method: immunoSEQ multiplex PCR; TCRdb's copy keeps in-frame clones and lacks some. The sample includes 250,000 to 350,000 clones, about 80% of them seen just once. The CDR3 consists of 17 residues. With 0 bases clipped from V and 4 bases from J, the junction kept 12 bases outside the gene matches. Germline-derived CDR1 and CDR2 are SGHRS and YFSETQ. The chain links TRBV5-1 to TRBJ2-7; 8 bases line up with TRBD2. This clonotype was sampled from a girl aged 2-10 years in good health and CMV-seronegative. The sample comprised PBMCs. The CDR3 nucleotides read TGCGCCAGCAGCTTGGCTGGACTAGCTACTAGCTTATACGAGCAGTACTTC. Amino acids: CASSLAGLATSLYEQYF.